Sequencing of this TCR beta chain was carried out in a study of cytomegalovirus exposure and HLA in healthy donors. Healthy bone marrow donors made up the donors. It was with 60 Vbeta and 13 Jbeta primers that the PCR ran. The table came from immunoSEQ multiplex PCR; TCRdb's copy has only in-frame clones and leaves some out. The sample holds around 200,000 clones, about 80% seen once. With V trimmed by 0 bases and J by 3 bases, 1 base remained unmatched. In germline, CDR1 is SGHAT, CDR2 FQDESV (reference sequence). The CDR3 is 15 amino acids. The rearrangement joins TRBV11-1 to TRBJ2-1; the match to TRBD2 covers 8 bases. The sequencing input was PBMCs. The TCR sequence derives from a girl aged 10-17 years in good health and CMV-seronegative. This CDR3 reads CASSLALAVYNEQFF. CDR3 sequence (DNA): TGTGCCAGCAGCTTAGCACTAGCGGTCTACAATGAGCAGTTCTTC.